A selection of T cell receptor beta chains follows, all from one sample in a study of beta chain features in type 1 diabetes. The table came from immunoSEQ multiplex PCR; TCRdb's copy has only in-frame clones and leaves some out. There are hundreds of thousands of clones in the sample; about 14% occur only once, and 0.035% to 0.04% lies in the top ten. The sequencing input was naive CD4+ T cells from blood. The receptor source for this set is a man under 40 in good health. Both conserved end residues are part of each CDR3. A D gene is named only where the DNA matches it firmly. The size of a clone is reported for some rows only, either as once, few or many, or as a class for expanded clones.

D gene	clone size	V gene	J gene	CDR3 length	CDR3 protein	CDR3 DNA
.	many	TRBV14	TRBJ2-1	11	CASSHRNEQFF	TGTGCCAGCAGCCACCGCAATGAGCAGTTCTTC
.	.	TRBV7-8	TRBJ2-7	14	CASSPDLLSYEQYF	TGTGCCAGCAGTCCAGATCTCCTCTCCTACGAGCAGTACTTC
.	few	TRBV29-1	TRBJ1-1	13	CSVESRGNTEAFF	TGCAGCGTTGAATCCAGGGGGAACACTGAAGCTTTCTTT
TRBD1	few	TRBV29-1	TRBJ2-2	13	CSARTGNTGELFF	TGCAGCGCCCGGACAGGGAACACCGGGGAGCTGTTTTTT
TRBD1	few	TRBV5-1	TRBJ2-7	15	CASSFGQGGSYEQYF	TGCGCCAGCAGCTTTGGACAGGGGGGCTCCTACGAGCAGTACTTC
.	few	TRBV30	TRBJ1-2	10	CAWGQGGYTF	TGTGCCTGGGGGCAGGGTGGCTACACCTTC
.	.	TRBV30	TRBJ2-5	13	CAWSADQTSPQYF	TGTGCCTGGAGTGCCGACCAGACATCGCCCCAGTACTTC
.	.	TRBV4-2	TRBJ2-2	18	CASSQPGTNVWNTGELFF	TGTGCCAGCAGCCAACCAGGGACAAACGTATGGAACACCGGGGAGCTGTTTTTT
.	.	TRBV4-3	TRBJ2-7	14	CASSPYGQSYEQYF	TGCGCCAGCAGCCCTTACGGACAATCTTACGAGCAGTACTTC
.	few	TRBV27	TRBJ2-1	14	CASSSTGSYNEQFF	TGTGCCAGCAGTTCGACGGGCTCCTACAATGAGCAGTTCTTC
TRBD1	.	TRBV29-1	TRBJ2-7	12	CSAGTGAYEQYF	TGCAGCGCCGGGACAGGGGCCTACGAGCAGTACTTC
.	.	TRBV7-2	TRBJ2-7	15	CASSLAGSKPYEQYF	TGTGCCAGCAGCTTAGCGGGGTCGAAGCCCTACGAGCAGTACTTC
TRBD1	.	TRBV18	TRBJ1-6	13	CASSNRGGSPLHF	TGTGCCAGCTCAAACAGGGGCGGCTCACCCCTCCACTTT
.	few	TRBV7-2	TRBJ1-4	17	CASSLVTVQGRNEKLFF	TGTGCCAGCAGCTTAGTTACGGTCCAAGGGCGTAATGAAAAACTGTTTTTT
.	few	TRBV5-4	TRBJ1-1	15	CASSFGTGPNTEAFF	TGTGCCAGCAGCTTCGGGACTGGGCCGAACACTGAAGCTTTCTTT
.	few	TRBV5-6	TRBJ2-4	15	CASSYRTVAKNIQYF	TGTGCCAGCAGCTACCGGACGGTAGCCAAAAACATTCAGTACTTC
.	few	TRBV5-8	TRBJ2-3	13	CASSNRGGNTQYF	TGTGCCAGCAGCAACAGGGGCGGGAATACGCAGTATTTT
TRBD2	few	TRBV2	TRBJ2-3	17	CASSTGLAGGSADTQYF	TGTGCCAGCAGTACGGGACTAGCGGGAGGGTCGGCAGATACGCAGTATTTT
.	many	TRBV4-3	TRBJ2-5	15	CASSQDRLANAAQYF	TGCGCCAGCAGCCAAGATCGTCTAGCGAACGCGGCCCAGTACTTC
.	.	TRBV9	TRBJ2-1	13	CASSVVGGTEQFF	TGTGCCAGCAGCGTAGTGGGGGGCACTGAGCAGTTCTTC